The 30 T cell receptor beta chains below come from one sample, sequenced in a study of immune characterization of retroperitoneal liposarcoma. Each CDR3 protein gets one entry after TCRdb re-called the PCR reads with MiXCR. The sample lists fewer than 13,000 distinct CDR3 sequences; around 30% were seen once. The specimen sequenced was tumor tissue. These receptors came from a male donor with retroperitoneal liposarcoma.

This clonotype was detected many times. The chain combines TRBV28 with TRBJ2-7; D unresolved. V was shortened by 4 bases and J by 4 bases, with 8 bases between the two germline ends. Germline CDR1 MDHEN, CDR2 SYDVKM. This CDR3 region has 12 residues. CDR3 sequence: CASSSRRYEQYF. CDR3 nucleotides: TGTGCCAGCAGTTCCAGAAGATACGAGCAGTACTTC. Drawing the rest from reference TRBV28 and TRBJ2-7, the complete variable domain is DVKVTQSSRYLVKRTGEKVFLECVQDMDHENMFWYRQDPGLGLRLIYFSYDVKMKEKGDIPEGYSVSREKKERFSLILESASTNQTSMYLCASSSRRYEQYFGPGTRLTVT.

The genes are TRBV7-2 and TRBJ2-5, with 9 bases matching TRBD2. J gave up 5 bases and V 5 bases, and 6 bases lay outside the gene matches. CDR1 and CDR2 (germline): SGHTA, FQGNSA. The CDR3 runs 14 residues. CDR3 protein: CASSPGGRGETQYF. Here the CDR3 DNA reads TGTGCCAGCAGCCCCGGCGGGAGGGGGGAGACCCAGTACTTC. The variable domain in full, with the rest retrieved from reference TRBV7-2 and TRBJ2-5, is GAGVSQSPSNKVTEKGKDVELRCDPISGHTALYWYRQSLGQGLEFLIYFQGNSAPDKSGLPSDRFSAERTGGSVSTLTIQRTQQEDSAVYLCASSPGGRGETQYFGPGTRLLVL.

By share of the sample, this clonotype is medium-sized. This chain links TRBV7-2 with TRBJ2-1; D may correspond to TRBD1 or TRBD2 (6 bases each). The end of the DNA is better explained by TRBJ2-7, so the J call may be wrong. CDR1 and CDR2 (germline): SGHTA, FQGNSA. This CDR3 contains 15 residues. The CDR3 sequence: CASSLDGGLYNEQYF. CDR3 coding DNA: TGTGCCAGCAGCTTAGACGGGGGCCTGTACAATGAGCAGTACTTC.

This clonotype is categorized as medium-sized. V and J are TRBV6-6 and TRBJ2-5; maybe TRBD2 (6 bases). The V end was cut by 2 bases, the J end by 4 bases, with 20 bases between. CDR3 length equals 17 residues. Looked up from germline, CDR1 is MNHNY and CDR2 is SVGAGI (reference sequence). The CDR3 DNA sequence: TGTGCCAGCAGTTACGTTTCCCCCGCCTCGCGGGGAGAGACCCAGTACTTC. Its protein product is CASSYVSPASRGETQYF.

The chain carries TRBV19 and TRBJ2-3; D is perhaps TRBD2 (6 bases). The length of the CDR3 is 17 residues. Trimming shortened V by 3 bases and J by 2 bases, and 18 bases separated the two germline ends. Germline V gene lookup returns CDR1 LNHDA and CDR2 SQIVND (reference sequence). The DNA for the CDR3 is TGTGCCAGTAGTATTCCTGGATCGAGCGGGCTCACAGATACGCAGTATTTT. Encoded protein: CASSIPGSSGLTDTQYF. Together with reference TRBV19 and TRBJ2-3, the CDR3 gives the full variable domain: DGGITQSPKYLFRKEGQNVTLSCEQNLNHDAMYWYRQDPGQGLRLIYYSQIVNDFQKGDIAEGYSVSREKKESFPLTVTSAQKNPTAFYLCASSIPGSSGLTDTQYFGPGTRLTVL.

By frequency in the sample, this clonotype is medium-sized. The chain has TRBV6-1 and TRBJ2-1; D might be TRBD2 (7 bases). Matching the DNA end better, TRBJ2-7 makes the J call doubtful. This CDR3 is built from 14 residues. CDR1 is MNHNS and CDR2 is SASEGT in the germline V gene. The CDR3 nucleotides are TGTGCCAGCAGTGATCGGGGGGCCAGCGTTAAGCAGTACTTC. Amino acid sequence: CASSDRGASVKQYF.

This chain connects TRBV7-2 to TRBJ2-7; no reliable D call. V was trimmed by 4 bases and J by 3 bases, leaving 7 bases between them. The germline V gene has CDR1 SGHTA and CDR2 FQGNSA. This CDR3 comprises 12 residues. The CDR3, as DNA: TGTGCCAGCAGCTGGTCCATCTACGAGCAGTACTTC. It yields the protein CASSWSIYEQYF.

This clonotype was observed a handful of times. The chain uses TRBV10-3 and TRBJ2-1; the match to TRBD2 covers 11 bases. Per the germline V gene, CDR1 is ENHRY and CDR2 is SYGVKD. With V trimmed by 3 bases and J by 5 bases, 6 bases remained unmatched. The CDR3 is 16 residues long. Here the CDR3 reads CAISDRGLAANNEQFF. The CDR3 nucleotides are TGTGCCATCAGTGATAGGGGACTAGCGGCGAACAATGAGCAGTTCTTC.

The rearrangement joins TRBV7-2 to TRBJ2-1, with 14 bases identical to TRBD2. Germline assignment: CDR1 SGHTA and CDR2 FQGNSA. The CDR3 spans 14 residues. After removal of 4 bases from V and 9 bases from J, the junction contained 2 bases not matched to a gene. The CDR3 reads CASSWGTSGSEQFF. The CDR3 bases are TGTGCCAGCAGCTGGGGGACTAGCGGGAGTGAGCAGTTCTTC.

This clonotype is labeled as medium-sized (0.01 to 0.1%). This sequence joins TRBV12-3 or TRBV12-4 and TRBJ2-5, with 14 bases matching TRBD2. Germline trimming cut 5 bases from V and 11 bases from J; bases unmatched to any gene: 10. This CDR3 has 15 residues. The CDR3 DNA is TGTGCCAGCAGTCTAGGGACTAGCGGGAGCGGTGAGCAGTACTTC. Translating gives CASSLGTSGSGEQYF.

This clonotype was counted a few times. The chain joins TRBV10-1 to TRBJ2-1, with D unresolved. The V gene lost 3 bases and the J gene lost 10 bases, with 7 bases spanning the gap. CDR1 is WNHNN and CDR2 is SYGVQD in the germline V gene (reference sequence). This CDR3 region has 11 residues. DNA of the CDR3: TGCGCCAGCAGTGACGGCCGGGAGCAGTTCTTC. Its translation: CASSDGREQFF.

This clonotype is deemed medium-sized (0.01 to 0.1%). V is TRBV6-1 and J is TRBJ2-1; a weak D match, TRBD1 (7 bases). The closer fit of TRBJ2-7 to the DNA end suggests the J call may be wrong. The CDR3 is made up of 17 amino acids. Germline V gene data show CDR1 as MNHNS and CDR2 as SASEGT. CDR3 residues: CASSEGAGGSSYNEQYF. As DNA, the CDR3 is TGTGCCAGCAGTGAAGGAGCAGGGGGGAGCTCCTACAATGAGCAGTACTTC.

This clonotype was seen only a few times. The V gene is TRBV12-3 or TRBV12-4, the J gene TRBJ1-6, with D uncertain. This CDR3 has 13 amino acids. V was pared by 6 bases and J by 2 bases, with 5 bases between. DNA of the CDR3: TGTGCCAGCAGAGGCACCTATAATTCACCCCTCCACTTT. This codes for CASRGTYNSPLHF.

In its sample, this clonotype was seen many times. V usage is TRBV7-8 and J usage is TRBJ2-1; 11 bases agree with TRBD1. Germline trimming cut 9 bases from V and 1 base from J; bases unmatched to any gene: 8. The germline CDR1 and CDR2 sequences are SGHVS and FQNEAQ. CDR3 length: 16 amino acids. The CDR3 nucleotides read TGTGCCAGTTTCGGACAGGGGGCGATTTCCTACAATGAGCAGTTCTTC. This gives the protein CASFGQGAISYNEQFF.

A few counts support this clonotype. The CDR3 sequence: CASSFGDSYEQYF. Written as DNA, the CDR3 is TGTGCCAGCAGTTTTGGGGACTCCTACGAGCAGTACTTC. The gene calls are TRBV12-3 or TRBV12-4 and TRBJ2-7; D uncertain. CDR3 length: 13 amino acids. Trimming shortened V by 3 bases and J by 0 bases, and 6 bases separated the two germline ends.

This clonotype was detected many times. The CDR3 sequence is CASSPLLAGGAYEQFF. CDR3 nucleotide sequence: TGTGCCAGCAGTCCGCTACTAGCGGGAGGGGCCTACGAGCAGTTCTTC. The rearrangement links TRBV12-3 or TRBV12-4 to TRBJ2-1; 13 bases match TRBD2. V was pared by 5 bases and J by 10 bases, with 11 bases of the junction left unmatched. The length of the CDR3 is 16 residues.

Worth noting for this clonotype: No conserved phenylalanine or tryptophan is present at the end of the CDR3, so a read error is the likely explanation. CDR3 in DNA: TGTGCCAGCAGCTTAGTAGCGGGAGGCGGAGAGACCCAGTACATC. It translates to CASSLVAGGGETQYI. The rearrangement joins TRBV7-2 to TRBJ2-5, with 10 nucleotides matching TRBD2. Unmatched junction bases numbered 3, after V lost 1 base and J lost 4 bases. The CDR3 spans 15 residues. Germline lookup yields CDR1 SGHTA and CDR2 FQGNSA.

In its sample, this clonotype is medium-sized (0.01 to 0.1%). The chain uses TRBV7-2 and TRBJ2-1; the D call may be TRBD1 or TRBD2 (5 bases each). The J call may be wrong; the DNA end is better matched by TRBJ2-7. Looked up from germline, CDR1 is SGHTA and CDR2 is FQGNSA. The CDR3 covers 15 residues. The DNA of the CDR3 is TGTGCCAGCAGCTTAGAGAGAGGGGTAAGCAATGAGCAGTACTTC. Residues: CASSLERGVSNEQYF.

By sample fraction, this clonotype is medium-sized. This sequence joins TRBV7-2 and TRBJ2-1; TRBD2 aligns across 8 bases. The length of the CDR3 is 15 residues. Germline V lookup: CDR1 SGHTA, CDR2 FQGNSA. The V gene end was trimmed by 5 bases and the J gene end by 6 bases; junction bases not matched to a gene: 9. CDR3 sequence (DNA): TGTGCCAGCAGCCTTCGGACTAGCCAGGGCAATGAGCAGTTCTTC. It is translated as CASSLRTSQGNEQFF.

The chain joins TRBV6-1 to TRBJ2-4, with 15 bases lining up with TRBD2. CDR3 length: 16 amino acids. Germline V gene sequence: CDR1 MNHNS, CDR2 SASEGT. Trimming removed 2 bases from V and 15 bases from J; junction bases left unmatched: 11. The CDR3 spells CASSESRGTSGGRRYF. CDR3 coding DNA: TGTGCCAGCAGTGAAAGTAGGGGGACTAGCGGGGGGAGACGGTACTTC.

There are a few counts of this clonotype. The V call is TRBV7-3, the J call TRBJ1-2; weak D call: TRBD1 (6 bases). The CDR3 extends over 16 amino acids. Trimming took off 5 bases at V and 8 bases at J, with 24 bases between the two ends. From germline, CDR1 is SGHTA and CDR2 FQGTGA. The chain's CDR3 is CASSPGGGRLLGGYTF. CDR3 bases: TGTGCCAGCAGCCCCGGGGGGGGGCGCCTCCTGGGCGGCTACACCTTC.

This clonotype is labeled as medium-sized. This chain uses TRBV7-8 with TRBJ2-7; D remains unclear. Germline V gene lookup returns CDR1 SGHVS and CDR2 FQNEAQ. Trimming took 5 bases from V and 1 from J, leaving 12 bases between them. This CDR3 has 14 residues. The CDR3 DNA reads TGTGCCAGCAGCCCCTGGACCATTTCCTACGAGCAGTACTTC. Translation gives CASSPWTISYEQYF.

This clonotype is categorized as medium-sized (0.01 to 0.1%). DNA for the CDR3: TGTGCCAGCAGCGGTACTAGAGGACCCTACGAGCAGTACTTC. Translating gives CASSGTRGPYEQYF. The chain carries TRBV6-1 and TRBJ2-7; maybe TRBD2 (5 bases). This CDR3 has 14 amino acids. Germline CDR1 is MNHNS and CDR2 is SASEGT. The ends were cut back, 6 bases at V and 2 bases at J, with 14 bases in the middle.

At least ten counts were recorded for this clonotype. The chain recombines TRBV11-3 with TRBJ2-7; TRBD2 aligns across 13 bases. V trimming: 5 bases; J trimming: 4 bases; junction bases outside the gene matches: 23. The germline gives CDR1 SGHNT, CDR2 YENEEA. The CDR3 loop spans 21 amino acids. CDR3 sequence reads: CASSGPLAGGPQGKPRYEQYF. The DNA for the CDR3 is TGTGCCAGCAGCGGACCACTAGCGGGAGGGCCTCAGGGAAAACCGAGGTACGAGCAGTACTTC.

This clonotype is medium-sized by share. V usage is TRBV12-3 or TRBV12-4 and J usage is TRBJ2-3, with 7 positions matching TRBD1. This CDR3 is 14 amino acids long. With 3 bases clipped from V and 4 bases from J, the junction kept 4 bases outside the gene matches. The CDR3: CASSFGQGADTQYF. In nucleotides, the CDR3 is TGTGCCAGCAGTTTCGGTCAGGGGGCAGATACGCAGTATTTT.

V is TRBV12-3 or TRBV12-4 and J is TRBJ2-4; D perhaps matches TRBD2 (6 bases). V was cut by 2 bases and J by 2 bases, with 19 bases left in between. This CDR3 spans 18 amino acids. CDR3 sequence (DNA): TGTGCCAGCAGTTTAAACCCCACTCTGGGGGGTTCCAAAAACATTCAGTACTTC. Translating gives CASSLNPTLGGSKNIQYF.

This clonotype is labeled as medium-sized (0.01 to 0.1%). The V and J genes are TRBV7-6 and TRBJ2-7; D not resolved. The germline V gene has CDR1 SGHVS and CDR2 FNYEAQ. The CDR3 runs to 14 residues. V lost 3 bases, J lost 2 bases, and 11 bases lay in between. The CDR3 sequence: CASSFGFPAYEQYF. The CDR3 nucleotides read TGTGCCAGCAGCTTCGGATTTCCCGCCTACGAGCAGTACTTC.

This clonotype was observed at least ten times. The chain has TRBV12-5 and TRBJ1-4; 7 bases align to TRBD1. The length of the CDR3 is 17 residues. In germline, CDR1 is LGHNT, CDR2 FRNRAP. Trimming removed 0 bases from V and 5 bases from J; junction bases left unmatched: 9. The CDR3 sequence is CASGLVQGQGFNEKLFF. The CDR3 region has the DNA TGTGCTAGTGGTTTGGTACAGGGGCAGGGCTTCAATGAAAAACTGTTTTTT.

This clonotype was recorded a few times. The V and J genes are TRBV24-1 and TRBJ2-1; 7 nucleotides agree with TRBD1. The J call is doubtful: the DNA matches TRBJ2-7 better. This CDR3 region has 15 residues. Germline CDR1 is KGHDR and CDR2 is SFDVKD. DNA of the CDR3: TGTGCCACCAGTGATGGGCAGGGGGTCTGGTACGAGCAGTACTTC. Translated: CATSDGQGVWYEQYF.

The CDR3 here is CASSTRDRGHDTIYF. Here the CDR3 DNA reads TGTGCCAGCAGTACCCGAGACAGGGGGCATGACACCATATATTTT. This sequence joins TRBV6-1 and TRBJ1-3; TRBD1 aligns across 10 bases. CDR1 and CDR2 from the germline V gene are MNHNS and SASEGT. This CDR3 comprises 15 residues. The ends lost 5 bases at V and 8 bases at J; junction bases unmatched: 9.